This section outlines one T cell receptor beta chain sequence together with its context. What it binds is not known. CDR1 and CDR2 from the germline V gene are MNHNY and SVGAGI (reference sequence). V was trimmed by 5 bases and J by 5 bases, leaving 10 bases between them. This CDR3 spans 13 amino acids. PCR employed 60 Vbeta and 13 Jbeta primers. The repertoire was sequenced with immunoSEQ multiplex PCR; TCRdb's copy has only in-frame clones and lacks some. The sample shows about 67,000 clones, and approximately 15% sits with its ten largest clones. This entry comes from a study of cytomegalovirus exposure and HLA in healthy donors. General study results and limits: Cytomegalovirus association was assigned to some 160 TCR beta chains.

The TCR was taken from a boy aged 5-17 years in good health and CMV-seronegative. V gene TRBV6-6 combines with J gene TRBJ2-1, with D unresolved. Sample: PBMCs. In DNA form, the CDR3 reads TGTGCCAGCAGTCGTGACACCAACAATGAGCAGTTCTTC. Residues: CASSRDTNNEQFF.